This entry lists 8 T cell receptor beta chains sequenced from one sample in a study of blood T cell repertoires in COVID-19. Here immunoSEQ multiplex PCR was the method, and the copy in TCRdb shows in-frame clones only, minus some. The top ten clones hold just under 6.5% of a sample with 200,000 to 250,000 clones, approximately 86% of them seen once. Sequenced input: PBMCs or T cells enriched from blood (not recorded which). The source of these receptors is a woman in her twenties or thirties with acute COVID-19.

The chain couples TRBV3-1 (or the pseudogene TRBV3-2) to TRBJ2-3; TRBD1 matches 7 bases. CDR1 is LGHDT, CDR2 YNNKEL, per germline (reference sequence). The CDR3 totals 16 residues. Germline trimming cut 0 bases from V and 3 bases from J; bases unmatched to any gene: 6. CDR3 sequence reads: CASSQDQGERTDTQYF. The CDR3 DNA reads TGTGCCAGCAGCCAAGATCAGGGGGAGAGGACAGATACGCAGTATTTT.

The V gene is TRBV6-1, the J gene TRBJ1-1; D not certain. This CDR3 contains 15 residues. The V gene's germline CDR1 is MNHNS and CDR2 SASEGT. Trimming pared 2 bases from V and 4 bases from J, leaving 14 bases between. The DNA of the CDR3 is TGTGCCAGCAGTGAATTTTCGGCGGGATCCACTGAAGCTTTCTTT. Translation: CASSEFSAGSTEAFF.

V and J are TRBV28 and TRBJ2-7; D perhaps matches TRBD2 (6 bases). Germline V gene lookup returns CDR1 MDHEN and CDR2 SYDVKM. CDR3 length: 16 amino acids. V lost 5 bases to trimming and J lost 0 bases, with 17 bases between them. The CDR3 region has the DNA TGTGCCAGCAGTCCCCTCGATGGAGGGAGCTCCTACGAGCAGTACTTC. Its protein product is CASSPLDGGSSYEQYF.

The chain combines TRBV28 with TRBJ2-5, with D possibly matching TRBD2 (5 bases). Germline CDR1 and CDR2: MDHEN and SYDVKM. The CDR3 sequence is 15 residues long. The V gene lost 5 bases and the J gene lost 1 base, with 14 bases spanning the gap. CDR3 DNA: TGTGCCAGCAGTACCCGACGGGAACCCCAAGAGACCCAGTACTTC. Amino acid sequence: CASSTRREPQETQYF.

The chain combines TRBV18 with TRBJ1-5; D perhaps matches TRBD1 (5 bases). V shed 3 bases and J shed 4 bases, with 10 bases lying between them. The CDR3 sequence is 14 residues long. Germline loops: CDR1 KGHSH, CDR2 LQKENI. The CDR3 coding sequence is TGTGCCAGCTCACCGAGACAGTGGAATCAGCCCCAGCATTTT. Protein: CASSPRQWNQPQHF.

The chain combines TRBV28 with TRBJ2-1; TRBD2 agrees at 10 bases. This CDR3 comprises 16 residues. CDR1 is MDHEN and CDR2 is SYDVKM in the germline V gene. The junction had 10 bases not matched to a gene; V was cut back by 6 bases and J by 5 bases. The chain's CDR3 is CASSRPGLAYHNEQFF. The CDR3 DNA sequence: TGTGCCAGCAGCCGGCCGGGACTAGCGTACCACAATGAGCAGTTCTTC.

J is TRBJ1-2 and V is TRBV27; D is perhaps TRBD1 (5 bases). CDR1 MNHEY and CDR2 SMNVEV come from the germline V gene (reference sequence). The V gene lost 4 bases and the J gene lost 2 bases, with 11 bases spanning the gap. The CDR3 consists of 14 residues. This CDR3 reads CASSSRVRNYGYTF. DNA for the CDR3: TGTGCCAGCAGTTCCAGGGTAAGGAACTATGGCTACACCTTC.

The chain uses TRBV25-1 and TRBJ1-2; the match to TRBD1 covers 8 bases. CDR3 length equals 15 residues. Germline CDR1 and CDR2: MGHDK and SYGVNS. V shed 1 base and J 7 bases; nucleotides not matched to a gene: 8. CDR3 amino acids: CASSEWGDRKGGYTF. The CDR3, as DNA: TGTGCCAGCAGTGAATGGGGGGACAGGAAAGGTGGCTACACCTTC.